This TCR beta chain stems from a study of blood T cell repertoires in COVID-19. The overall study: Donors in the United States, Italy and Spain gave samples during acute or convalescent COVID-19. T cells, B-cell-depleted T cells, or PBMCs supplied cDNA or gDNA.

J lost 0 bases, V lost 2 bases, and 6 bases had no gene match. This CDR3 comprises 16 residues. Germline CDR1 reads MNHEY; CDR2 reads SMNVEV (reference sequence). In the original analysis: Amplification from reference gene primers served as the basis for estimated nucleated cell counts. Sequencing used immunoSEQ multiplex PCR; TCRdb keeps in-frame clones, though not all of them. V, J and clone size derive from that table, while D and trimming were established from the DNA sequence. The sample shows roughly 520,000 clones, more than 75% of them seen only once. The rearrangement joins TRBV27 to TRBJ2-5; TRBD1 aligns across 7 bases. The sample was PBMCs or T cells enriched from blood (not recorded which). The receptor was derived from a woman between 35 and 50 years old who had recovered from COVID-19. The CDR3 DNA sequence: TGTGCCAGCAGTTTAAAGGCGACAGGGTACCAAGAGACCCAGTACTTC. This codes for CASSLKATGYQETQYF.